The entry below gives a single T cell receptor (beta chain) sequence along with its context. In the original workflow: Reference gene primer amplification in the assay estimated nucleated cell counts. Here immunoSEQ multiplex PCR was the method, and the copy in TCRdb shows in-frame clones only, minus some. The V and J calls and the clone size are those of that table, but D and trimming were determined from the DNA. The sample lists tens of thousands of clones, about 89% occurring once. Germline lookup yields CDR1 SGHRS and CDR2 YFSETQ. V trimming: 4 bases; J trimming: 3 bases; junction bases outside the gene matches: 10. This CDR3 is built from 17 residues. These data come from a study of blood T cell repertoires in COVID-19. Study-wide background: Sites in the United States, Italy and Spain provided acute and convalescent COVID-19 samples. Sample material is recorded as cDNA or gDNA derived from T cells, B-cell-depleted T cells, or PBMCs.

V usage is TRBV5-1 and J usage is TRBJ2-7; 13 bases match TRBD2. Sequenced: peripheral blood. The TCR sequence derives from a man in his sixties with acute or convalescent COVID-19. CDR3 amino acids: CASSLGLAGDRSYEQYF. The CDR3 DNA reads TGCGCCAGCAGCCTAGGACTAGCGGGAGATCGGAGCTACGAGCAGTACTTC.